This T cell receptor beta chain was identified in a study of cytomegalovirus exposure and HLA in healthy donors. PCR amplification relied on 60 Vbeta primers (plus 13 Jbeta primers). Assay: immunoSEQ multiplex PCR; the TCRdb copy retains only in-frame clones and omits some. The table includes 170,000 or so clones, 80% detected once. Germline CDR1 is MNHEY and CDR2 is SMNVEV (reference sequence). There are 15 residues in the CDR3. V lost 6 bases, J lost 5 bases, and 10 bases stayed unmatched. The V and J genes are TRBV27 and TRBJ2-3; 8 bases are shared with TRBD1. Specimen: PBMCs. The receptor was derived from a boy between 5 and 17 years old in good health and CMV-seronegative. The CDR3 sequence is CASRPGQGMGDTQYF. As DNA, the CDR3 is TGTGCCAGCAGACCCGGACAGGGAATGGGAGATACGCAGTATTTT.